This T cell receptor beta chain was obtained from a study of monozygotic twins with inflammatory bowel disease. Study outcomes and limitations: Especially with disease activity, IBD patients shared fewer clonotypes with others than healthy twins did. Repertoire similarity did not differ between concordant and discordant twins, perhaps due to limited power.

To note about this clonotype: Antigen: not known.

CDR3 length equals 16 residues. Germline V gene data show CDR1 as SEHNR and CDR2 as FQNEAQ (reference sequence). Template-switch reactions added UMIs with a 6-nucleotide sample barcode. No DNA is given; TCRdb re-called the 5' RACE reads and lists each CDR3 protein once. In total, the table holds more than 350,000 distinct CDR3 sequences. The origin of this receptor is a human donor with ulcerative colitis or Crohn's disease, or a healthy co-twin of an affected twin (not recorded which). Sequencing was carried out using blood. The chain links TRBV7-9 to TRBJ1-5; TCRdb proposes TRBD1, but this gene call is untestable without DNA. The CDR3 spells CASSLSSGQGFRSQHF.